These 32 T cell receptor beta chains share one sample of origin, sequenced in a study of blood T cell repertoires in COVID-19 (dated by TCRdb to 2020 to 2021). The method was the immunoSEQ multiplex PCR assay. TCRdb carries this immuneACCESS record with in-frame sequences only. Its versions omit some clonotypes, under half of them owing to an unresolved V gene in the studies checked, with the rest unexplained. The table for this sample lists just under 350,000 clones; around nine tenths of them were counted only once. The ten largest make up about 6.7% of the sample. Sequencing was carried out using peripheral blood. Receptors were obtained from a woman in her 70s with COVID-19, enrolled during active disease.

V gene TRBV24-1 combines with J gene TRBJ2-5; a weak D match, TRBD1 (6 bases). Trimming took 3 bases from V and 4 from J, leaving 14 bases between them. The germline V gene has CDR1 KGHDR and CDR2 SFDVKD. The CDR3 runs to 15 residues. The CDR3, as DNA: TGTGCCACCAGTGATGCGACGGGACATACAGAGACCCAGTACTTC. Protein product: CATSDATGHTETQYF.

V is TRBV19 and J is TRBJ1-6; D not certain. V was pared by 6 bases and J by 0 bases, with 3 bases between. The CDR3 runs 13 residues. CDR1 and CDR2 (germline): LNHDA, SQIVND (reference sequence). The CDR3 nucleotides read TGTGCCAGTAGCCTCTCCTATAATTCACCCCTCCACTTT. This translates into CASSLSYNSPLHF. The full variable domain, completed using reference TRBV19 and TRBJ1-6, is DGGITQSPKYLFRKEGQNVTLSCEQNLNHDAMYWYRQDPGQGLRLIYYSQIVNDFQKGDIAEGYSVSREKKESFPLTVTSAQKNPTAFYLCASSLSYNSPLHFGNGTRLTVT.

At least ten counts were recorded for this clone. This chain links TRBV5-6 with TRBJ1-2, with 11 bases aligning to TRBD1. Germline loops: CDR1 SGHDT, CDR2 YYEEEE. Germline trimming cut 3 bases from V and 1 base from J; bases unmatched to any gene: 8. The CDR3 has 17 residues. Written as DNA, the CDR3 is TGTGCCAGCAGCTCGCCTGGGGGACAGGGGGATAACTATGGCTACACCTTC. Protein product: CASSSPGGQGDNYGYTF.

V gene TRBV7-8 combines with J gene TRBJ2-7; D not resolved. The CDR3 has 16 amino acids. V was pared by 1 base and J by 1 base, with 14 bases between. CDR1 is SGHVS, CDR2 FQNEAQ, per germline. Here the CDR3 DNA reads TGTGCCAGCAGCTTAGGGATAGGCGGCTGGTCCTACGAGCAGTACTTC. It codes for CASSLGIGGWSYEQYF.

The table lists this clone with a few counts. The genes are TRBV6-1 and TRBJ1-5, with 7 bases lining up with TRBD1. V dropped 1 base and J dropped 7; count of bases not matched to a gene: 7. Germline V gene lookup returns CDR1 MNHNS and CDR2 SASEGT. This CDR3 contains 15 residues. The CDR3 here is CASSEGGGGLQPQHF. The CDR3 DNA reads as TGTGCCAGCAGTGAAGGAGGGGGCGGTTTGCAGCCCCAGCATTTT.

This rearrangement joins TRBV7-9 to TRBJ2-1, with 8 positions matching TRBD2. The V and J ends lost 1 base and 10 bases, in that order; junction bases with no gene match: 9. The CDR3 spans 15 residues. Germline V gene sequence: CDR1 SEHNR, CDR2 FQNEAQ (reference sequence). The CDR3 DNA is TGTGCCAGCAGCTTAGTGGCGGGGGGTTTTCGGGAGCAGTTCTTC. This encodes CASSLVAGGFREQFF. Filled out from reference TRBV7-9 and TRBJ2-1, the complete variable domain reads DTGVSQNPRHKITKRGQNVTFRCDPISEHNRLYWYRQTLGQGPEFLTYFQNEAQLEKSRLLSDRFSAERPKGSFSTLEIQRTEQGDSAMYLCASSLVAGGFREQFFGPGTRLTVL.

The chain is built from TRBV25-1 and TRBJ1-1, with 7 bases aligning to TRBD1. CDR1 and CDR2 (germline): MGHDK, SYGVNS. V was clipped by 8 bases and J by 11 bases; unmatched bases: 14. This CDR3 has 13 residues. DNA of the CDR3: TGTGCCAGCGCTCAACCCGGGACAGAGATGGCTTTCTTT. Protein product: CASAQPGTEMAFF.

This sequence joins TRBV2 and TRBJ2-3; D is possibly TRBD1 (5 bases). This CDR3 contains 13 residues. Germline CDR1 is SNHLY and CDR2 is FYNNEI. The V and J ends lost 3 bases and 1 base respectively, with 5 bases between them. The CDR3 DNA is TGTGCCAGCAGTGACAGGGGCACAGATACGCAGTATTTT. It yields the protein CASSDRGTDTQYF.

V usage is TRBV12-3 or TRBV12-4 and J usage is TRBJ1-3; TRBD1 might be the D (5 bases). Trimming stripped 10 bases from V and 0 bases from J, with 10 bases between. The length of the CDR3 is 13 residues. The CDR3 region is CATGGDSGNTIYF. The CDR3 region has the DNA TGTGCCACCGGGGGGGACTCTGGAAACACCATATATTTT.

This clone was seen a few times. The V gene is TRBV30, the J gene TRBJ1-3; possibly TRBD1 for D (6 bases). The CDR3 extends over 13 amino acids. V dropped 3 bases and J dropped 7 bases, with 13 bases sitting between them. Germline V CDR1 and CDR2: GTSNPN, SVGIG (reference sequence). Here the CDR3 DNA reads TGTGCCTGGAGGCAACAGGGTACCAACACCATATATTTT. Translation: CAWRQQGTNTIYF.

On this clone: Within the sample, other DNA sequences also encode this same CDR3. The V gene is TRBV3-1 (or the pseudogene TRBV3-2), the J gene TRBJ1-2; D remains ambiguous. V dropped 1 base and J dropped 3 bases, with 6 bases sitting between them. The CDR3 length is 13 residues. The germline V gene encodes CDR1 LGHDT and CDR2 YNNKEL (reference sequence). As DNA, the CDR3 is TGTGCCAGCAGCCAAGTGGGAGACTATGGCTACACCTTC. Its protein is CASSQVGDYGYTF.

The rearrangement links TRBV5-8 to TRBJ1-5, with D possibly TRBD1 on 6 matching bases. V was trimmed by 4 bases and J by 3 bases, leaving 17 bases between them. This CDR3 comprises 16 residues. The V gene's germline CDR1 is SGHTS and CDR2 YDEGEE. This chain's CDR3 is CASSPRGGGPNQPQHF. Here the CDR3 DNA reads TGTGCCAGCAGCCCCAGAGGGGGGGGACCCAATCAGCCCCAGCATTTT.

The gene calls are TRBV30 and TRBJ1-2; 7 bases agree with TRBD1. This CDR3 comprises 13 residues. Trimming took 3 bases from V and 4 from J; bases not matched to a gene: 5. Germline V gene sequence: CDR1 GTSNPN, CDR2 SVGIG (reference sequence). This chain's CDR3 is CAWSLQGIYGYTF. CDR3 bases: TGTGCCTGGAGCTTACAGGGGATCTATGGCTACACCTTC.

The chain uses TRBV30 and TRBJ1-1, with D uncertain. V was pared by 1 base and J by 7 bases, with 7 bases between. CDR1 and CDR2 from the germline V gene are GTSNPN and SVGIG (reference sequence). The CDR3 has 11 residues. The CDR3 DNA reads as TGTGCCTGGAGTGGTGGAGGTGAAGCTTTCTTT. This codes for CAWSGGGEAFF.

V gene TRBV5-8 combines with J gene TRBJ1-4; 10 bases are a match to TRBD1. CDR3 length: 14 amino acids. The J segment lost 8 bases and the V segment lost 4 bases, leaving 5 bases of the junction unmatched. Per germline, CDR1 SGHTS and CDR2 YDEGEE. Here the CDR3 reads CASSQGQGQEKLFF. CDR3 bases: TGTGCCAGCAGCCAGGGACAGGGGCAGGAAAAACTGTTTTTT.

In its sample, this clone was seen a few times. The V call is TRBV27, the J call TRBJ2-7, with 8 positions matching TRBD1. V shed 4 bases, J shed 0 bases, and the junction held 5 bases outside the gene matches. CDR1 and CDR2 (germline): MNHEY, SMNVEV (reference sequence). The CDR3 length is 15 residues. CDR3 in amino acids: CASSSPGGASYEQYF. CDR3 DNA: TGTGCCAGCAGTTCCCCAGGGGGCGCCTCCTACGAGCAGTACTTC.

This clone was counted once. The chain carries TRBV29-1 and TRBJ1-5, with D unclear. CDR1 is SQVTM, CDR2 ANQGSEA, per germline. The CDR3 length is 9 residues. V was trimmed by 8 bases and J by 11 bases, leaving 10 bases between them. CDR3 sequence reads: CSPRTAQHF. DNA for the CDR3: TGCAGCCCACGGACTGCCCAGCATTTT.

The chain is built from TRBV5-1 and TRBJ2-7, with a weak D call TRBD1 (6 bases). Trimming stripped 4 bases from V and 5 bases from J, with 22 bases between. The germline V gene has CDR1 SGHRS and CDR2 YFSETQ. The CDR3 is made up of 16 amino acids. In nucleotides, the CDR3 is TGCGCCAGCAGCCCAGGGGTCAGCCCACTCCTTGACGAGCAGTACTTC. It translates to CASSPGVSPLLDEQYF.

This rearrangement joins TRBV6-5 to TRBJ2-7; D perhaps matches TRBD2 (6 bases). The germline V gene has CDR1 MNHEY and CDR2 SVGAGI. The CDR3 runs 12 residues. Trimming cost V 5 bases and J 3 bases, with 8 bases left between them. This chain's CDR3 is CASSPGGYEQYF. In DNA form, the CDR3 reads TGTGCCAGCAGTCCCGGGGGCTACGAGCAGTACTTC.

This clone was observed a single time. The V and J genes are TRBV7-2 and TRBJ2-1; possible D gene TRBD2, 5 bases. The CDR3 has 14 amino acids. The V gene's germline CDR1 is SGHTA and CDR2 FQGNSA. The ends were cut back, 5 bases at V and 1 base at J, with 9 bases in the middle. In DNA, the CDR3 is TGTGCCAGCAGCCGCGGGTTTTCCTACAATGAGCAGTTCTTC. Encoded protein: CASSRGFSYNEQFF.

Comment on this clone: Other DNA sequences of this sample code for an identical CDR3. The rearrangement uses TRBV24-1 and TRBJ1-1; 7 nucleotides align to TRBD1. V was clipped by 4 bases and J by 1 base; unmatched bases: 5. There are 15 residues in the CDR3. Germline assignment: CDR1 KGHDR and CDR2 SFDVKD. The DNA of the CDR3 is TGTGCCACCAGTGACCCCAACAGGGGGAACACTGAAGCTTTCTTT. The encoded protein is CATSDPNRGNTEAFF.

This sequence joins TRBV6-2 or TRBV6-3 and TRBJ2-7; the D gene is possibly TRBD2 (5 bases). The CDR3 covers 13 residues. Trimming removed 4 bases from V and 2 bases from J, with 9 bases in between. Germline V lookup: CDR1 MNHEY, CDR2 SVGEGT. The CDR3 coding sequence is TGTGCCAGCAGTTCGGACTGGGCCTACGAGCAGTACTTC. Its translation: CASSSDWAYEQYF.

The chain carries TRBV7-7 and TRBJ2-7, with 7 bases matching TRBD1. CDR3 length: 13 amino acids. Germline values: CDR1 SSHAT, CDR2 FNYEAQ (reference sequence). Trimming at V came to 5 bases and at J to 3 bases, leaving 4 bases not matched to a gene. CDR3 in amino acids: CASSRGQNYEQYF. As DNA, the CDR3 is TGTGCCAGCAGCCGGGGACAGAACTACGAGCAGTACTTC.

This chain links TRBV5-1 with TRBJ1-4; perhaps TRBD1 as D (5 bases). This CDR3 has 14 amino acids. Trimming cost V 4 bases and J 8 bases, with 15 bases left between them. Germline V gene sequence: CDR1 SGHRS, CDR2 YFSETQ. Written as DNA, the CDR3 is TGCGCCAGCAGCGTGGGGCAGGCTGGGGAAAAACTGTTTTTT. Amino acid sequence: CASSVGQAGEKLFF.

The chain uses TRBV7-8 and TRBJ2-5; no firm D call. The germline gives CDR1 SGHVS, CDR2 FQNEAQ. Trimming took 3 bases from V and 5 from J, leaving 13 bases between them. The CDR3 is made up of 14 amino acids. The CDR3 reads CASSFLRLSETQYF. The DNA for the CDR3 is TGTGCCAGCAGCTTCCTTCGACTCAGCGAGACCCAGTACTTC.

The CDR3 DNA reads as TGTGCCAGCAGGCGACAGGGCTCTGGAAACACCATATATTTT. The encoded protein is CASRRQGSGNTIYF. V is TRBV27 and J is TRBJ1-3, with TRBD1 matching 7 bases. CDR1 MNHEY and CDR2 SMNVEV come from the germline V gene (reference sequence). V trimming: 6 bases; J trimming: 0 bases; junction bases outside the gene matches: 2. This CDR3 spans 14 amino acids.

The chain combines TRBV4-2 with TRBJ2-3; 10 nucleotides agree with TRBD2. V gave up 3 bases and J gave up 7 bases; unmatched junction bases: 7. Germline V gene lookup returns CDR1 LGHNA and CDR2 YNFKEQ. The CDR3 totals 15 residues. As DNA, the CDR3 is TGTGCCAGCAGCCAGGAGTGGACTAGCGGCTATACGCAGTATTTT. It yields the protein CASSQEWTSGYTQYF.

The V and J genes are TRBV9 and TRBJ2-1; TRBD2 matches 12 bases. The CDR3 spans 16 residues. Losses at the gene ends were 3 bases for V and 10 bases for J; bases not matched to a gene: 11. CDR1 is SGDLS, CDR2 YYNGEE, per germline. The CDR3, as DNA: TGTGCCAGCAGCGCAATCGGACTAGCGGGAACCACCGAGCAGTTCTTC. It encodes CASSAIGLAGTTEQFF. Full variable domain (remainder filled in from reference TRBV9 and TRBJ2-1): DSGVTQTPKHLITATGQRVTLRCSPRSGDLSVYWYQQSLDQGLQFLIQYYNGEERAKGNILERFSAQQFPDLHSELNLSSLELGDSALYFCASSAIGLAGTTEQFFGPGTRLTVL.

The rearrangement links TRBV5-1 to TRBJ2-2, with D perhaps TRBD2 (6 bases). Germline CDR1 is SGHRS and CDR2 is YFSETQ. V lost 5 bases and J 1 base, leaving 12 bases between the germline ends. The CDR3 totals 15 residues. The CDR3 region is CASSLGGVNTGELFF. CDR3 DNA: TGCGCCAGCAGTCTGGGAGGAGTGAACACCGGGGAGCTGTTTTTT. Variable domain in full (rest from reference TRBV5-1 and TRBJ2-2): KAGVTQTPRYLIKTRGQQVTLSCSPISGHRSVSWYQQTPGQGLQFLFEYFSETQRNKGNFPGRFSGRQFSNSRSEMNVSTLELGDSALYLCASSLGGVNTGELFFGEGSRLTVL.

The chain recombines TRBV9 with TRBJ2-4; unclear D gene. Trimming removed 0 bases at V and 6 bases at J, with 13 bases between. Germline CDR1 reads SGDLS; CDR2 reads YYNGEE. The CDR3 runs to 15 residues. CDR3 DNA: TGTGCCAGCAGCGTAGATGGTGGAGTGGGAAACATTCAGTACTTC. This translates into CASSVDGGVGNIQYF.

V is TRBV29-1 and J is TRBJ1-1; 7 nucleotides agree with TRBD1. Per the germline V gene, CDR1 is SQVTM and CDR2 is ANQGSEA. This CDR3 region has 12 residues. The junction had 9 bases not matched to a gene; V was cut back by 7 bases and J by 7 bases. CDR3 in amino acids: CSANRGPNEAFF. The CDR3 DNA reads TGCAGCGCGAACAGGGGCCCGAATGAAGCTTTCTTT.

The rearrangement links TRBV29-1 to TRBJ2-1; 8 positions match TRBD1. V trimming: 6 bases; J trimming: 7 bases; junction bases outside the gene matches: 11. The CDR3 runs to 14 residues. CDR1 and CDR2 from the germline V gene are SQVTM and ANQGSEA. For the CDR3, the DNA is TGCAGCGTAGATAAGGACAGGGCGGGGAATGAGCAGTTCTTC. It codes for CSVDKDRAGNEQFF.